This is a list of T cell receptor beta chains from one sample in a study of T cell changes during pregnancy in multiple sclerosis. The assay was immunoSEQ multiplex PCR, and TCRdb's table has in-frame clones only and misses some. In the table there are 70,000 to 100,000 clones, about 93% of which are singletons. The source was peripheral blood, collected in the first trimester of pregnancy. These receptors originate from a female donor with multiple sclerosis, enrolled in a pregnancy study. Both conserved end residues are part of each CDR3. D genes are given only for firm matches. Rows may omit the clone size; those that give it use once, few, many or a size class.

len: 14
v_gene: TRBV6-5
j_gene: TRBJ2-7
d_gene: .
abundance: .
CDR3aa: CASSASGWYYEQYF
CDR3nt: TGTGCCAGCAGTGCGTCGGGATGGTATTACGAGCAGTACTTC

len: 13
v_gene: TRBV5-4
j_gene: TRBJ2-1
d_gene: .
abundance: .
CDR3aa: CASSPNPSDEQFF
CDR3nt: TGTGCCAGCAGCCCGAACCCTTCGGATGAGCAGTTCTTC

len: 13
v_gene: TRBV30
j_gene: TRBJ1-2
d_gene: .
abundance: .
CDR3aa: CAWSVLRTGGYTF
CDR3nt: TGTGCCTGGAGTGTACTCAGGACGGGGGGCTACACCTTC

len: 12
v_gene: TRBV5-6
j_gene: TRBJ1-4
d_gene: .
abundance: .
CDR3aa: CASSSHRDNMFF
CDR3nt: TGTGCCAGCAGCTCACACCGGGACAATATGTTTTTT

len: 15
v_gene: TRBV5-8
j_gene: TRBJ2-2
d_gene: .
abundance: .
CDR3aa: CASSPLSAPQPEGFF
CDR3nt: TGTGCCAGCAGCCCCCTGAGTGCTCCCCAGCCTGAGGGGTTTTTT

len: 13
v_gene: TRBV30
j_gene: TRBJ1-2
d_gene: TRBD1
abundance: few
CDR3aa: CACLTGAVYGYTF
CDR3nt: TGTGCCTGTTTAACAGGGGCCGTATATGGCTACACCTTC

len: 13
v_gene: TRBV7-9
j_gene: TRBJ1-2
d_gene: .
abundance: .
CDR3aa: CASSADRSYGYTF
CDR3nt: TGTGCCAGCAGCGCGGACAGATCGTATGGCTACACCTTC

len: 15
v_gene: TRBV5-4
j_gene: TRBJ1-6
d_gene: TRBD1
abundance: .
CDR3aa: CASSSWGTDNSPLHF
CDR3nt: TGTGCCAGCAGCTCCTGGGGGACAGATAATTCACCCCTCCACTTT

len: 14
v_gene: TRBV30
j_gene: TRBJ1-6
d_gene: .
abundance: .
CDR3aa: CASLVGVGSSPLHF
CDR3nt: TGTGCCTCTCTGGTAGGGGTCGGAAGTTCACCCCTCCACTTT

len: 15
v_gene: TRBV6-5
j_gene: TRBJ2-5
d_gene: .
abundance: .
CDR3aa: CASSFPQGTQETQYF
CDR3nt: TGTGCCAGCAGTTTCCCCCAGGGTACCCAAGAGACCCAGTACTTC

len: 13
v_gene: TRBV29-1
j_gene: TRBJ1-1
d_gene: TRBD1
abundance: .
CDR3aa: CSAVQGPNTEAFF
CDR3nt: TGCAGCGCTGTACAGGGGCCGAACACTGAAGCTTTCTTT

len: 13
v_gene: TRBV11-2
j_gene: TRBJ2-2
d_gene: .
abundance: .
CDR3aa: CASSSRDTGELFF
CDR3nt: TGTGCCAGCAGCTCCAGGGACACCGGGGAGCTGTTTTTT

len: 15
v_gene: TRBV18
j_gene: TRBJ2-3
d_gene: TRBD2
abundance: .
CDR3aa: CASSAGLVSADTQYF
CDR3nt: TGTGCCAGCTCCGCGGGACTAGTTAGCGCAGATACGCAGTATTTT

len: 16
v_gene: TRBV6-6
j_gene: TRBJ1-5
d_gene: TRBD1
abundance: once
CDR3aa: CASSSTGGANRQPQHF
CDR3nt: TGTGCCAGCAGTTCCACAGGGGGCGCGAATAGACAGCCCCAGCATTTT

len: 16
v_gene: TRBV9
j_gene: TRBJ1-2
d_gene: TRBD1
abundance: .
CDR3aa: CASSAATGKANYGYTF
CDR3nt: TGTGCCAGCAGCGCAGCGACAGGGAAAGCTAACTATGGCTACACCTTC

len: 15
v_gene: TRBV6-6
j_gene: TRBJ2-7
d_gene: TRBD1
abundance: .
CDR3aa: CASSSPTGTGNEQYF
CDR3nt: TGTGCCAGCAGTTCCCCTACCGGGACAGGCAACGAGCAGTACTTC

len: 15
v_gene: TRBV15
j_gene: TRBJ1-1
d_gene: .
abundance: once
CDR3aa: CATSRAPRVNTEAFF
CDR3nt: TGTGCCACCAGCAGAGCCCCCCGGGTTAACACTGAAGCTTTCTTT

len: 16
v_gene: TRBV28
j_gene: TRBJ2-4
d_gene: .
abundance: .
CDR3aa: CASSFAGPSVKNIQYF
CDR3nt: TGTGCCAGCAGTTTCGCAGGCCCCTCGGTCAAAAACATTCAGTACTTC

len: 19
v_gene: TRBV13
j_gene: TRBJ2-3
d_gene: .
abundance: .
CDR3aa: CASSSRQGPGLETSDTQYF
CDR3nt: TGTGCCAGCAGCTCCCGACAGGGACCGGGACTAGAGACCTCAGATACGCAGTATTTT

len: 15
v_gene: TRBV30
j_gene: TRBJ1-5
d_gene: .
abundance: once
CDR3aa: CAWSNHGGGNRPQHF
CDR3nt: TGTGCCTGGAGCAACCACGGGGGAGGTAATCGGCCCCAGCATTTT

len: 17
v_gene: TRBV27
j_gene: TRBJ2-1
d_gene: TRBD2
abundance: .
CDR3aa: CASSGRPGTRDYNEQFF
CDR3nt: TGTGCCAGCAGTGGGAGGCCCGGGACTAGGGACTACAATGAGCAGTTCTTC

len: 13
v_gene: TRBV6-5
j_gene: TRBJ1-1
d_gene: .
abundance: .
CDR3aa: CASSYDSPTEAFF
CDR3nt: TGTGCCAGCAGTTACGACAGCCCCACTGAAGCTTTCTTT

len: 14
v_gene: TRBV27
j_gene: TRBJ1-3
d_gene: .
abundance: .
CDR3aa: CASSLTGSGNTIYF
CDR3nt: TGTGCCAGCAGTCTGACGGGCTCTGGAAACACCATATATTTT

len: 14
v_gene: TRBV5-5
j_gene: TRBJ2-7
d_gene: .
abundance: .
CDR3aa: CASSTTVTAYEQYF
CDR3nt: TGTGCCAGCAGCACGACAGTGACAGCCTACGAGCAGTACTTC

len: 14
v_gene: TRBV7-8
j_gene: TRBJ2-7
d_gene: .
abundance: .
CDR3aa: CASTIGLLGYEQYF
CDR3nt: TGTGCCAGCACTATAGGACTATTGGGCTACGAGCAGTACTTC

len: 15
v_gene: TRBV13
j_gene: TRBJ2-3
d_gene: TRBD2
abundance: once
CDR3aa: CASSLSGLAGDTQYF
CDR3nt: TGTGCCAGCAGCTTATCGGGACTAGCCGGAGATACGCAGTATTTT

len: 15
v_gene: TRBV19
j_gene: TRBJ1-1
d_gene: .
abundance: .
CDR3aa: CASSISRVSSTEAFF
CDR3nt: TGTGCCAGTAGTATATCTCGGGTTAGTAGTACTGAAGCTTTCTTT

len: 12
v_gene: TRBV18
j_gene: TRBJ1-2
d_gene: .
abundance: .
CDR3aa: CASSHRDYGYTF
CDR3nt: TGTGCCAGCTCACACAGAGACTATGGCTACACCTTC

len: 15
v_gene: TRBV27
j_gene: TRBJ2-5
d_gene: .
abundance: .
CDR3aa: CASRGGAGTEETQYF
CDR3nt: TGTGCCAGCAGGGGGGGGGCGGGGACGGAGGAGACCCAGTACTTC

len: 14
v_gene: TRBV6-6
j_gene: TRBJ1-6
d_gene: TRBD1
abundance: .
CDR3aa: CASSPDRGNSPLHF
CDR3nt: TGTGCCAGCAGTCCGGACAGGGGAAATTCACCCCTCCACTTT

len: 13
v_gene: TRBV6-5
j_gene: TRBJ2-5
d_gene: TRBD1
abundance: .
CDR3aa: CATSQGARGTQYF
CDR3nt: TGTGCCACCTCGCAGGGGGCGCGAGGGACCCAGTACTTC

len: 16
v_gene: TRBV7-6
j_gene: TRBJ1-4
d_gene: .
abundance: .
CDR3aa: CASSLVGGEVNEKLFF
CDR3nt: TGTGCCAGCAGCTTAGTAGGCGGCGAGGTTAATGAAAAACTGTTTTTT

len: 12
v_gene: TRBV2
j_gene: TRBJ2-4
d_gene: TRBD2
abundance: .
CDR3aa: CASSVTSGGQYF
CDR3nt: TGTGCCAGCAGTGTGACGAGCGGGGGACAGTACTTC

len: 17
v_gene: TRBV21-1
j_gene: TRBJ1-1
d_gene: .
abundance: .
CDR3aa: CASSRGRGRIGNTEAFF
CDR3nt: TGTGCCAGCAGCAGGGGCAGGGGGCGAATCGGGAACACTGAAGCTTTCTTT

len: 11
v_gene: TRBV10-3
j_gene: TRBJ2-3
d_gene: .
abundance: .
CDR3aa: CAIRDRDTQYF
CDR3nt: TGTGCCATCAGGGACAGAGATACGCAGTATTTT

len: 14
v_gene: TRBV9
j_gene: TRBJ1-1
d_gene: TRBD1
abundance: .
CDR3aa: CASSGQGAHTEAFF
CDR3nt: TGTGCCAGCAGCGGACAGGGGGCGCACACTGAAGCTTTCTTT

len: 14
v_gene: TRBV30
j_gene: TRBJ2-4
d_gene: .
abundance: .
CDR3aa: CAWSPLLAKNIQYF
CDR3nt: TGTGCCTGGAGTCCCCTACTAGCCAAAAACATTCAGTACTTC

len: 15
v_gene: TRBV5-5
j_gene: TRBJ2-2
d_gene: .
abundance: .
CDR3aa: CASSLVAGATGELFF
CDR3nt: TGTGCCAGCAGCTTGGTTGCGGGGGCCACCGGGGAGCTGTTTTTT

len: 14
v_gene: TRBV14
j_gene: TRBJ2-5
d_gene: .
abundance: .
CDR3aa: CASSQSGLQETQYF
CDR3nt: TGTGCCAGCAGCCAGAGCGGACTCCAAGAGACCCAGTACTTC

len: 14
v_gene: TRBV6-1
j_gene: TRBJ1-3
d_gene: .
abundance: .
CDR3aa: CASSDWQSGNTIYF
CDR3nt: TGTGCCAGCAGTGACTGGCAATCTGGAAACACCATATATTTT

len: 18
v_gene: TRBV13
j_gene: TRBJ2-3
d_gene: TRBD1
abundance: .
CDR3aa: CASSPPPLTGGPGDTQYF
CDR3nt: TGTGCCAGCAGCCCCCCTCCACTTACAGGGGGCCCCGGAGATACGCAGTATTTT

len: 16
v_gene: TRBV2
j_gene: TRBJ2-3
d_gene: TRBD2
abundance: .
CDR3aa: CAKTMGLGTSTDTQYF
CDR3nt: TGTGCCAAGACGATGGGACTAGGCACTAGCACAGATACGCAGTATTTT

len: 16
v_gene: TRBV5-6
j_gene: TRBJ1-5
d_gene: TRBD1
abundance: .
CDR3aa: CASSSIGHRGVQPQHF
CDR3nt: TGTGCCAGCAGCTCGATCGGACACAGGGGCGTCCAGCCCCAGCATTTT

len: 15
v_gene: TRBV5-4
j_gene: TRBJ1-6
d_gene: .
abundance: once
CDR3aa: CASSEDRTYNSPLHF
CDR3nt: TGTGCCAGCAGCGAGGACAGAACTTATAATTCACCCCTCCACTTT